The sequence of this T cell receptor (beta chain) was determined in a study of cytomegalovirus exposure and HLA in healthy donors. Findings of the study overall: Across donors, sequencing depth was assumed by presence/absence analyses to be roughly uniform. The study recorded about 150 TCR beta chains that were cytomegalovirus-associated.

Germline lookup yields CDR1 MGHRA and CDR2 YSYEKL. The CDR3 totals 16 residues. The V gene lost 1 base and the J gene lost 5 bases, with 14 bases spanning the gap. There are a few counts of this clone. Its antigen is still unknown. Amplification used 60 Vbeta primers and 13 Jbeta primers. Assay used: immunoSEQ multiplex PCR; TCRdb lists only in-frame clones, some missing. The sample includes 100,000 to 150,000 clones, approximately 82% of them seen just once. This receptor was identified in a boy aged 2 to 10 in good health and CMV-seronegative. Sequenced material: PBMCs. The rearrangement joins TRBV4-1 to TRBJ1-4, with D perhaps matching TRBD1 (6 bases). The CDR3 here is CASSQVPGTPNEKLFF. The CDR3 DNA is TGCGCCAGCAGCCAAGTTCCCGGGACACCCAATGAAAAACTGTTTTTT.